Listed below are T cell receptor beta chains from one sample, sequenced in a study of T cells in Graves' hyperthyroidism and ophthalmopathy. TCRdb reprocessed the multiplex PCR reads via MiXCR and lists one record per CDR3 protein. The table includes about 400,000 distinct CDR3 sequences, around 14% detected once. Sequenced input: blood. These receptor sequences come from a woman between 18 and 29 years old with Graves' hyperthyroidism. CDR3s include the opening cysteine and the closing phenylalanine or tryptophan. The D gene is left open where the match is weak. The listing skips clone size in some rows; elsewhere it reads once, few, many or a size class.

- | many | TRBJ1-2 | TRBV11-2 | TGTGCCAGCAGCTTACCGTATAGGGCAGGGGATAACTATGGCTACACCTTC | CASSLPYRAGDNYGYTF
- | few | TRBJ2-3 | TRBV4-2 | TGTGCCAGCAGCCACCCCTCTGGTGAGGGTGGCACAGATACGCAGTATTTT | CASSHPSGEGGTDTQYF
TRBD2 | - | TRBJ2-7 | TRBV12-3/TRBV12-4 | TGTGCCAGCAGTTCCGGACGGCCGACTAGCGGGAGGTCCTACGAGCAGTACTTC | CASSSGRPTSGRSYEQYF
TRBD2 | many | TRBJ2-1 | TRBV6-1 | TGTGCCAGCAGTGCCTCTAGCGGGCACGGCAATGAGCAGTTCTTC | CASSASSGHGNEQFF
- | - | TRBJ1-5 | TRBV12-3/TRBV12-4 | TGTGCCAGCCGAATAGGAGAATTCGGCAATCAGCCCCAGCATTTT | CASRIGEFGNQPQHF
- | many | TRBJ2-1 | TRBV13 | TGTGCCAGCAGCTCCCGGACCGTAAAGGTCCCCCATGAGCAGTTCTTC | CASSSRTVKVPHEQFF
- | - | TRBJ2-5 | TRBV5-1 | TGCACCAGCAGCCGCGACAGTACCGAGACCCAGTACTTC | CTSSRDSTETQYF
- | many | TRBJ2-1 | TRBV20-1 | TGCAGTGCTAAGGAGGTAACGCACCACAATGAGCAGTTCTTC | CSAKEVTHHNEQFF
- | many | TRBJ2-3 | TRBV2 | TGTGCCAGCAGTACTAGCTTCGGCACAGATACGCAGTATTTT | CASSTSFGTDTQYF
- | many | TRBJ2-4 | TRBV18 | TGTGCCAGCTCATCGAGGGGTCCCAAAAACATTCAGTACTTC | CASSSRGPKNIQYF
TRBD2 | few | TRBJ2-5 | TRBV5-4 | TGTGCCAGCAGCTCGACTAGCGGGGCGAAGCCCCCGGAGACCCAGTACTTC | CASSSTSGAKPPETQYF
- | - | TRBJ2-7 | TRBV27 | TGTGCCAGCGCGGCGGGACAGTTTCACGAGCAGTACTTC | CASAAGQFHEQYF
- | many | TRBJ2-3 | TRBV11-2 | TGTGCCAGCAGCTTAGCGACAGGCACAGATACGCAGTATTTT | CASSLATGTDTQYF
- | many | TRBJ2-1 | TRBV7-6 | TGTGCCAGCAGCTTATACGAGGGTGGGTCCTACAATGAGCAGTTCTTC | CASSLYEGGSYNEQFF
- | - | TRBJ2-6 | TRBV18 | TGTGCCAGCTCACTTTGGGGAAGCTCTGGGGCCAACGTCCTGACTTTC | CASSLWGSSGANVLTF
- | - | TRBJ2-3 | TRBV3-1 | TGTGCCAGCAGCCTACCGCGAGGGAGCGGCACAGATACGCAGTATTTT | CASSLPRGSGTDTQYF